This TCR beta chain is drawn from a study of blood T cell repertoires in COVID-19. From germline, CDR1 is SGHTA and CDR2 FQGNSA. V gave up 5 bases and J gave up 8 bases, with 18 bases separating them. CDR3 size: 15 residues. The table came from immunoSEQ multiplex PCR; TCRdb's copy has only in-frame clones and leaves some out. Here the sample spans about 260,000 clones, around four fifths being singletons. Material for sequencing was peripheral blood. The gene calls are TRBV7-2 and TRBJ1-4, with D possibly being TRBD1 (5 bases). The sequence came from a man in his 60s with acute or convalescent COVID-19. This chain's CDR3 is CASSRSQGIREKLFF. CDR3 DNA sequence: TGTGCCAGCAGCAGGAGTCAGGGTATCCGGGAAAAACTGTTTTTT.